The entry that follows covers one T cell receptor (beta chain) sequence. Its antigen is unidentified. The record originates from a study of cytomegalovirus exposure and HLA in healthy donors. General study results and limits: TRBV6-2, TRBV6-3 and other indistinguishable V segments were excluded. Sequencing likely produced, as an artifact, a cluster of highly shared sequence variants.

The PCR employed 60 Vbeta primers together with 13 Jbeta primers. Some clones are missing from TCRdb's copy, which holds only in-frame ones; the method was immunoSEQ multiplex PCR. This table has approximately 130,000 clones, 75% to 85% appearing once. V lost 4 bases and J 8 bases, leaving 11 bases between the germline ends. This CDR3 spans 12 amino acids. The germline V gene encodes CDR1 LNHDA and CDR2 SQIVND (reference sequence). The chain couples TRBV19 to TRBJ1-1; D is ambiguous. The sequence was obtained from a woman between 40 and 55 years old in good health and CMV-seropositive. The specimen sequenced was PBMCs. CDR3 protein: CASSTESGEAFF. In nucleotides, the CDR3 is TGTGCCAGTAGTACTGAATCGGGGGAAGCTTTCTTT. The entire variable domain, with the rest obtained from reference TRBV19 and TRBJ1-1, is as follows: DGGITQSPKYLFRKEGQNVTLSCEQNLNHDAMYWYRQDPGQGLRLIYYSQIVNDFQKGDIAEGYSVSREKKESFPLTVTSAQKNPTAFYLCASSTESGEAFFGQGTRLTVV.